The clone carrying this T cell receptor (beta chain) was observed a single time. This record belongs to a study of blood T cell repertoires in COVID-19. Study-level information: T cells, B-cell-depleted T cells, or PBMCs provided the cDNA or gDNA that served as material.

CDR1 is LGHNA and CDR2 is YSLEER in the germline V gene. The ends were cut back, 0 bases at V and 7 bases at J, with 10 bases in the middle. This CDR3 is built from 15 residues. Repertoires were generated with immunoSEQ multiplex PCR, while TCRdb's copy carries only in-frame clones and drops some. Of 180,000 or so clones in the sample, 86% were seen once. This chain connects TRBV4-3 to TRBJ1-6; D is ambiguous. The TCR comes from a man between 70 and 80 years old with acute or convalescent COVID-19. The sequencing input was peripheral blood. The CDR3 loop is CASSQDGGGNSPLHF. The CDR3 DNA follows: TGCGCCAGCAGCCAAGATGGAGGAGGGAATTCACCCCTCCACTTT.